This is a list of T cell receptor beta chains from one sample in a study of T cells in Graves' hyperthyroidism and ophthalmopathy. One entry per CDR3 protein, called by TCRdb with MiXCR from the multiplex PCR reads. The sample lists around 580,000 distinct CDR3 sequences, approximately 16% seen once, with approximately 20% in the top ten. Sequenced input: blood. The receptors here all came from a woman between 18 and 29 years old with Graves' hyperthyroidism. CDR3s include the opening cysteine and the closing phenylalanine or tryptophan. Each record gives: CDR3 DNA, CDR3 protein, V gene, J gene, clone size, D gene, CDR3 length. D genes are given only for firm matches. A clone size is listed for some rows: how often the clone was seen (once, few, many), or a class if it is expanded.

TGTGCCAGCAGCCCTCGTATGGGCACTGAAGCTTTCTTT	CASSPRMGTEAFF	TRBV16	TRBJ1-1	few	-	13
TGTGCCAGCAGTTCCCATGGGCTAGCGGGAGAAGAGCAGTACTTC	CASSSHGLAGEEQYF	TRBV28	TRBJ2-7	many	TRBD2	15
TGCAGTGCTCAAGACAGGGCTAAATATGGCTACACCTTC	CSAQDRAKYGYTF	TRBV20-1	TRBJ1-2	many	TRBD1	13
TGTGCCAGCAGCTTAACGGGGACGGGGGGCTACACCTTC	CASSLTGTGGYTF	TRBV7-2	TRBJ1-2	many	-	13
TGTGCCAGCAGCTTAGGCGGGAGGGATTATACGCAGTATTTT	CASSLGGRDYTQYF	TRBV7-9	TRBJ2-3	many	TRBD2	14
TGTGCCAGCAGCCGACGAGGGACTAGCCTCACCTACGAGCAGTACTTC	CASSRRGTSLTYEQYF	TRBV7-2	TRBJ2-7	many	TRBD2	16
TGTGCCAGCAGACACACAGTGGGTGGCTACACCTTC	CASRHTVGGYTF	TRBV11-2	TRBJ1-2	many	-	12
TGCAGCGTTGAGCCTAGCAATCAGCCCCAGCATTTT	CSVEPSNQPQHF	TRBV29-1	TRBJ1-5	few	-	12
TGCAGTGCTAGAGTAGGGCGGTCCGTATCGGGGGCTAGCGGAATCCAAGAGACCCAGTACTTC	CSARVGRSVSGASGIQETQYF	TRBV20-1	TRBJ2-5	many	-	21
TGTGCCAGCAGCCTTTGGACAGGGGGGACTGAAGCTTTCTTT	CASSLWTGGTEAFF	TRBV7-9	TRBJ1-1	-	TRBD1	14
TGTGCTAGTGGTTTGGCTGACCTGGAGACCCAGTACTTC	CASGLADLETQYF	TRBV12-5	TRBJ2-5	-	-	13
TGCGCCAGCAGTGACGGCCTCACAGATACGCGGTATTTT	CASSDGLTDTRYF	TRBV10-1	TRBJ2-3	-	-	13
TGCAGTGCTAGAGATTCTTTAGGGGGTTCCTACGAGCAGTACTTC	CSARDSLGGSYEQYF	TRBV20-1	TRBJ2-7	few	-	15
TGTGCTAGCAGTGAGTATGGCCTGAACTCCTACGAGCAGTACTTC	CASSEYGLNSYEQYF	TRBV2	TRBJ2-7	-	-	15
TGTGCCAGCAGTTTACCAGGGGGCGCATACATTCAGTACTTC	CASSLPGGAYIQYF	TRBV28	TRBJ2-4	-	TRBD1	14
TGCAGTGCTAGGGCGGCGGAGATCCAAGAGACCCAGTACTTC	CSARAAEIQETQYF	TRBV20-1	TRBJ2-5	-	-	14
TGCAGTGTCGGCGGAACCACCTACAATGAGCAGTTCTTC	CSVGGTTYNEQFF	TRBV20-1	TRBJ2-1	-	-	13
TGTGCCAGCAGTGATGGCGGACAAGGGTTGGGGGATACGCAGTATTTT	CASSDGGQGLGDTQYF	TRBV25-1	TRBJ2-3	many	-	16
TGTGCCACCAGCAGTATGCAGGATAATGAAAAACTGTTTTTT	CATSSMQDNEKLFF	TRBV15	TRBJ1-4	many	-	14
TGTGCCAGCAGCCAACCAGGGACCGACAATGAGCAGTTCTTC	CASSQPGTDNEQFF	TRBV14	TRBJ2-1	many	-	14
TGTGCCAGCAGTGGACAGGGGCGCGGTGAGACCCAGTACTTC	CASSGQGRGETQYF	TRBV6-1	TRBJ2-5	-	TRBD1	14
TGTGCCAGCAGCTTACGCGGGCGGGGCTCTTCCTACAATGAGCAGTTCTTC	CASSLRGRGSSYNEQFF	TRBV7-2	TRBJ2-1	few	-	17
TGTGCCAGCAGTTATTTGGGGACGGGCTGGACAGATACGCAGTATTTT	CASSYLGTGWTDTQYF	TRBV6-9	TRBJ2-3	-	-	16
TGTGCCAGCAGTTTTTTGGACCCCTACGAGCAGTACTTC	CASSFLDPYEQYF	TRBV27	TRBJ2-7	few	-	13
TGCAGCGTTGGAGGTGACACAGATACGCAGTATTTT	CSVGGDTDTQYF	TRBV29-1	TRBJ2-3	few	-	12
TGCAGTGCTAGGGAAGAGACAGGGGGCCGGTCACCCCTCCACTTT	CSAREETGGRSPLHF	TRBV20-1	TRBJ1-6	many	TRBD1	15
TGTGCCAGCAGGGGGTCTTTTGGAAATAATTCACCCCTCCACTTT	CASRGSFGNNSPLHF	TRBV6-2/TRBV6-3	TRBJ1-6	-	-	15
TGTGCCTCAAGGACTAGCGGCACAGATACGCAGTATTTT	CASRTSGTDTQYF	TRBV30	TRBJ2-3	few	TRBD2	13
TGTGCCAGCAGTTTGCGGGGACAGGGGACCTATGGCTACACCTTC	CASSLRGQGTYGYTF	TRBV27	TRBJ1-2	few	TRBD1	15
TGTGCCAGCAGTTGGGGCAGGGGGGGGAATCAGCCCCAGCATTTT	CASSWGRGGNQPQHF	TRBV7-2	TRBJ1-5	-	TRBD1	15
TGTGCCAGCAGTACGGGCACCTTGAACACTGAAGCTTTCTTT	CASSTGTLNTEAFF	TRBV27	TRBJ1-1	many	-	14
TGTGCCACCAGCAGAGAATGGGGGAACCCTGAAGCTTTCTTT	CATSREWGNPEAFF	TRBV15	TRBJ1-1	-	-	14
TGTGCCAGCAGTGAATATCGACAGGGGGGGTACACCGGGGAGCTGTTTTTT	CASSEYRQGGYTGELFF	TRBV25-1	TRBJ2-2	-	TRBD1	17
TGCGCCAGCAGCCCGACAGACGGACCTAATGAAAAACTGTTTTTT	CASSPTDGPNEKLFF	TRBV5-1	TRBJ1-4	-	-	15
TGCAGTGCTAGTTCGCGGGGGGTCACAGATACGCAGTATTTT	CSASSRGVTDTQYF	TRBV20-1	TRBJ2-3	many	TRBD2	14
TGTGCCAGCAGCTGGACTAGCGGAGAGACCCAGTACTTC	CASSWTSGETQYF	TRBV7-2	TRBJ2-5	few	TRBD2	13
TGCAGTGCTAGCCGGGGCAACTATGGCTACACCTTC	CSASRGNYGYTF	TRBV20-1	TRBJ1-2	many	-	12
TGCAGTGCTAGAGAAAAGGGGAGGACTACAACCTACGAGCAGTACTTC	CSAREKGRTTTYEQYF	TRBV20-1	TRBJ2-7	few	-	16
TGCAGTGCTGGACGGGACCAAAGCAATGAGCAGTTCTTC	CSAGRDQSNEQFF	TRBV20-1	TRBJ2-1	many	-	13
TGTGCCAGCAGCTTAGTCCGGGGTGGCGACTACGAGCAGTACTTC	CASSLVRGGDYEQYF	TRBV11-2	TRBJ2-7	many	-	15
TGTGCCAGCTCACCGGATCCACATACGCAGTATTTT	CASSPDPHTQYF	TRBV18	TRBJ2-3	many	-	12
TGTGCCAGCAGCCTAACGGGGAACGAGCAGTACTTC	CASSLTGNEQYF	TRBV6-1	TRBJ2-7	many	-	12
TGTGCCAGCAGGAGGACATCCCCCTACGAGCAGTACTTC	CASRRTSPYEQYF	TRBV2	TRBJ2-7	-	-	13
TGTGCCAGCTCCTCCATGGGGGTGGGAACTAGCGGCCACAATGAGCAGTTCTTC	CASSSMGVGTSGHNEQFF	TRBV6-1	TRBJ2-1	-	TRBD2	18
TGCAGTGCTAGCGCGGACAGCCTGAGCTCCTATAATTCACCCCTCCACTTT	CSASADSLSSYNSPLHF	TRBV20-1	TRBJ1-6	few	-	17
TGTGCCAGCAGCCCCGCCCCAGCCAGCGAGCAGTACTTC	CASSPAPASEQYF	TRBV7-9	TRBJ2-7	many	-	13
TGCCGTGCTAGAGACCGGACTAGCGGGAGGTCCTACAATGAGCAGTTCTTC	CRARDRTSGRSYNEQFF	TRBV20-1	TRBJ2-1	-	TRBD2	17
TGTGCCAGCAGCTCGGGGGTAGCGGGAGGGAGCTACGAGCAGTACTTC	CASSSGVAGGSYEQYF	TRBV5-5	TRBJ2-7	-	TRBD2	16
TGTGCCAGCTCTCCGGTAGGGGGAAACTATGGCTACACCTTC	CASSPVGGNYGYTF	TRBV12-3/TRBV12-4	TRBJ1-2	many	-	14
TGTGCCAGCAAGGTGGGCTATGGCTACACCTTC	CASKVGYGYTF	TRBV6-1	TRBJ1-2	-	-	11
-	CASRRRVASGNTMYF	TRBV6-1	TRBJ1-3	-	-	15
TGTGCCAGCAGTTTTCGACTCGTATACAATGAGCAGTTCTTC	CASSFRLVYNEQFF	TRBV28	TRBJ2-1	many	-	14
TGCAGTGCTGCCAGGGATGAGCAGTTCTTC	CSAARDEQFF	TRBV20-1	TRBJ2-1	-	-	10
TGCAGTGCTAGTCGACTAGCGGGGTCCACAGATACGCAGTATTTT	CSASRLAGSTDTQYF	TRBV20-1	TRBJ2-3	many	TRBD2	15